One sample yielded the 32 T cell receptor beta chains listed below, sequenced in a study of cytomegalovirus exposure and HLA in healthy donors (TCRdb year 2017). Library construction relied on the immunoSEQ multiplex PCR assay. Drawn from immuneACCESS, this table holds only the in-frame rearrangements with V and J called that TCRdb kept. Clones are partly lost; checked studies trace under half to an unresolved V gene and leave the rest unexplained. The sample table lists under 200,000 clones, roughly 86% of them with a count of one. The biggest ten clones account for 4.2% of the sample. The source material was PBMCs. The receptors shown here come from a man younger than 35 in good health and CMV-seropositive.

The chain joins TRBV10-1 to TRBJ2-1; 7 nucleotides agree with TRBD1. Losses at the gene ends were 6 bases for V and 7 bases for J; bases not matched to a gene: 15. The CDR3 runs 16 residues. Germline lookup yields CDR1 WNHNN and CDR2 SYGVQD (reference sequence). The CDR3 loop reads CASSPEVGGKANEQFF. As DNA, the CDR3 is TGCGCCAGCAGCCCCGAGGTAGGGGGCAAGGCTAATGAGCAGTTCTTC.

The rearrangement uses TRBV9 and TRBJ2-3; D perhaps matches TRBD1 (6 bases). V was trimmed by 0 bases and J by 4 bases, leaving 12 bases between them. This CDR3 contains 15 residues. CDR1 SGDLS and CDR2 YYNGEE come from the germline V gene. The CDR3 sequence is CASSVAAQGSDTQYF. In nucleotides, the CDR3 is TGTGCCAGCAGCGTAGCCGCACAGGGATCAGATACGCAGTATTTT.

The chain links TRBV11-2 to TRBJ1-1; a weak D match, TRBD1 (5 bases). The CDR3 loop spans 14 amino acids. V was clipped by 5 bases and J by 2 bases, with 12 bases between them. Germline V gene lookup returns CDR1 SGHAT and CDR2 FQNNGV. The CDR3 bases are TGTGCCAGCAGCCTAACTGACAGAAACACTGAAGCTTTCTTT. Translating it yields CASSLTDRNTEAFF. Combining the CDR3 with reference TRBV11-2 and TRBJ1-1 gives the whole variable domain EAGVAQSPRYKIIEKRQSVAFWCNPISGHATLYWYQQILGQGPKLLIQFQNNGVVDDSQLPKDRFSAERLKGVDSTLKIQPAKLEDSAVYLCASSLTDRNTEAFFGQGTRLTVV.

This chain joins TRBV19 and TRBJ1-2, with a tentative D call TRBD1 (5 bases). Germline V gene lookup returns CDR1 LNHDA and CDR2 SQIVND (reference sequence). The CDR3 has 14 amino acids. The V end lost 5 bases, the J end lost 2 bases, and 12 bases lay between the germline ends. In DNA form, the CDR3 reads TGTGCCAGTAGTTGGGGGGGGAGCAACTATGGCTACACCTTC. This gives the protein CASSWGGSNYGYTF.

The chain has TRBV4-1 and TRBJ2-2, with 7 bases identical to TRBD2. The V gene's germline CDR1 is MGHRA and CDR2 YSYEKL. This CDR3 is 16 amino acids long. The V segment lost 2 bases and the J segment 4 bases; nucleotides outside the gene matches: 7. The CDR3 region is CASSQNAGAITGELFF. CDR3 coding DNA: TGCGCCAGCAGCCAAAATGCGGGAGCTATCACCGGGGAGCTGTTTTTT.

The gene calls are TRBV7-6 and TRBJ2-3, with D uncertain. The CDR3 runs 13 residues. The ends were cut back, 5 bases at V and 3 bases at J, with 9 bases in the middle. In germline, CDR1 is SGHVS, CDR2 FNYEAQ. The CDR3 loop is CASSQSTTDTQYF. CDR3 DNA: TGTGCCAGCAGCCAATCGACTACAGATACGCAGTATTTT.

The chain joins TRBV19 to TRBJ2-7; tentatively, D is TRBD2 (5 bases). V lost 1 base and J lost 6, with 13 bases in between. Germline assignment: CDR1 LNHDA and CDR2 SQIVND (reference sequence). This CDR3 is built from 14 residues. CDR3 bases: TGTGCCAGTAGTATAGGCGGGCCCCTCTCCGAGCAGTACTTC. Translating gives CASSIGGPLSEQYF.

The sample holds one count of this clone. V gene TRBV29-1 combines with J gene TRBJ2-7; D is perhaps TRBD1 (5 bases). The germline CDR1 and CDR2 sequences are SQVTM and ANQGSEA. The V end was cut by 1 base, the J end by 3 bases, with 10 bases between. The CDR3 sequence is 13 residues long. The CDR3 here is CSVEVAGFYEQYF. CDR3 coding DNA: TGCAGCGTTGAAGTGGCAGGGTTCTACGAGCAGTACTTC.

A word on this clone: Other DNA sequences in the sample encode the same CDR3. V is TRBV5-4 and J is TRBJ2-5; no clear D gene. The germline CDR1 and CDR2 sequences are SGHNT and YYREEE (reference sequence). There are 11 residues in the CDR3. Between the trimmed V and J ends, which lost 2 bases and 5 bases, there was a span of 4 bases. The chain's CDR3 is CASSFSETQYF. The CDR3 bases are TGTGCCAGCAGCTTTTCGGAGACCCAGTACTTC.

This rearrangement joins TRBV5-6 to TRBJ2-7; maybe TRBD1 (5 bases). Germline loops: CDR1 SGHDT, CDR2 YYEEEE. The CDR3 length is 13 residues. Trimming stripped 3 bases from V and 7 bases from J, with 14 bases between. CDR3 in DNA: TGTGCCAGCAGCTACAACCAGGGTCGGGAGCAGTACTTC. The encoded protein is CASSYNQGREQYF.

This clone was observed a handful of times. This sequence joins TRBV28 and TRBJ1-5; TRBD1 might be the D (6 bases). Deletions cut 2 bases from V and 5 bases from J, with 10 bases between. Germline assignment: CDR1 MDHEN and CDR2 SYDVKM. The CDR3 sequence is 14 residues long. The CDR3, as DNA: TGTGCCAGCAGTTTAACATCAGGGGATCAGCCCCAGCATTTT. It codes for CASSLTSGDQPQHF. The whole variable domain, remainder taken from reference TRBV28 and TRBJ1-5, is DVKVTQSSRYLVKRTGEKVFLECVQDMDHENMFWYRQDPGLGLRLIYFSYDVKMKEKGDIPEGYSVSREKKERFSLILESASTNQTSMYLCASSLTSGDQPQHFGDGTRLSIL.

The chain links TRBV9 to TRBJ1-1; D is unresolved. Germline CDR1 SGDLS, CDR2 YYNGEE. The length of the CDR3 is 13 residues. The V end was cut by 0 bases, the J end by 2 bases, with 5 bases between. As DNA, the CDR3 is TGTGCCAGCAGCGTAGGGGCTAACACTGAAGCTTTCTTT. This encodes CASSVGANTEAFF. Together with reference TRBV9 and TRBJ1-1, the CDR3 gives the full variable domain: DSGVTQTPKHLITATGQRVTLRCSPRSGDLSVYWYQQSLDQGLQFLIQYYNGEERAKGNILERFSAQQFPDLHSELNLSSLELGDSALYFCASSVGANTEAFFGQGTRLTVV.

In DNA form, the CDR3 reads TGTGCCAGTAGTAAGGGGGAGCCGACAAGCAATCAGCCCCAGCATTTT. This sequence encodes CASSKGEPTSNQPQHF. The chain employs TRBV19 and TRBJ1-5, with a tentative D call TRBD1 (6 bases). CDR1 is LNHDA and CDR2 is SQIVND in the germline V gene (reference sequence). This CDR3 has 16 residues. Trimming shortened V by 4 bases and J by 1 base, and 14 bases separated the two germline ends.

The chain combines TRBV27 with TRBJ2-7, with D uncertain. Germline CDR1 is MNHEY and CDR2 is SMNVEV (reference sequence). The CDR3 spans 13 residues. V gave up 0 bases and J gave up 3 bases, with 6 bases separating them. The CDR3 sequence: CASSLSQYYEQYF. Written as DNA, the CDR3 is TGTGCCAGCAGTTTATCACAGTACTACGAGCAGTACTTC.

The chain is built from TRBV30 and TRBJ2-1; TRBD1 agrees at 11 bases. Germline loops: CDR1 GTSNPN, CDR2 SVGIG (reference sequence). Trimming removed 2 bases from V and 5 bases from J; junction bases left unmatched: 5. The CDR3 covers 15 residues. CDR3 sequence reads: CAWSIGTGGNNEQFF. The CDR3 DNA reads TGTGCCTGGAGTATCGGGACAGGGGGTAACAATGAGCAGTTCTTC.

The V call is TRBV4-1, the J call TRBJ2-1; TRBD2 agrees at 8 bases. CDR3 size: 14 residues. J lost 3 bases, V lost 6 bases, and 4 bases had no gene match. Germline CDR1 is MGHRA and CDR2 is YSYEKL. CDR3 DNA sequence: TGCGCCAGCAGGCATAGCGGGATCTACAATGAGCAGTTCTTC. Its protein product is CASRHSGIYNEQFF.

This clone has only a few counts. This chain links TRBV27 with TRBJ1-2, with 7 bases matching TRBD1. Germline CDR1 reads MNHEY; CDR2 reads SMNVEV (reference sequence). The ends lost 4 bases at V and 4 bases at J; junction bases unmatched: 9. There are 15 residues in the CDR3. DNA of the CDR3: TGTGCCAGCAGTTCGTTGACAGGGCAAGGCTATGGCTACACCTTC. Amino acids: CASSSLTGQGYGYTF.

V usage is TRBV2 and J usage is TRBJ1-3; D possibly corresponds to TRBD1 (6 bases). The CDR3 runs to 14 residues. Germline assignment: CDR1 SNHLY and CDR2 FYNNEI. The V end lost 10 bases, the J end lost 3 bases, and 16 bases lay between the germline ends. CDR3 in amino acids: CANGLSGVGNTIYF. CDR3 nucleotides: TGTGCCAACGGACTCTCAGGGGTTGGAAACACCATATATTTT.

This chain's CDR3 is CASSVAVAFYNEQFF. For the CDR3, the DNA is TGTGCCAGCAGCGTAGCTGTGGCATTCTACAATGAGCAGTTCTTC. The chain employs TRBV9 and TRBJ2-1; no definite D call. The germline gives CDR1 SGDLS, CDR2 YYNGEE. V dropped 0 bases and J dropped 3 bases, with 10 bases sitting between them. The CDR3 contains 15 residues.

This chain joins TRBV27 and TRBJ2-3; 7 nucleotides match TRBD2. Looked up from germline, CDR1 is MNHEY and CDR2 is SMNVEV (reference sequence). The CDR3 sequence is 15 residues long. The V and J ends lost 6 bases and 0 bases, in that order; junction bases with no gene match: 6. The CDR3, as DNA: TGTGCCAGCAGCATTATAGCGGGTAGCACAGATACGCAGTATTTT. Translated, it gives CASSIIAGSTDTQYF.

J is TRBJ1-4 and V is TRBV7-2, with a weak D call TRBD1 (5 bases). The CDR3 runs 15 residues. Germline CDR1 SGHTA, CDR2 FQGNSA. V dropped 4 bases and J dropped 8 bases, with 17 bases sitting between them. CDR3: CASSSGGPKGEKLFF. The CDR3 nucleotides read TGTGCCAGCAGCTCGGGGGGACCAAAGGGGGAAAAACTGTTTTTT.

V is TRBV28 and J is TRBJ1-2, with no clear D. Germline loops: CDR1 MDHEN, CDR2 SYDVKM. Trimming took off 3 bases at V and 1 base at J, with 15 bases between the two ends. The CDR3 runs 16 residues. For the CDR3, the DNA is TGTGCCAGCAGTTTGGCCCCCCGCGGCGATAACTATGGCTACACCTTC. Its protein product is CASSLAPRGDNYGYTF.

The V call is TRBV19, the J call TRBJ1-1, with 8 bases lining up with TRBD1. Germline CDR1 is LNHDA and CDR2 is SQIVND (reference sequence). CDR3 length: 17 residues. J was trimmed by 0 bases and V by 3 bases; bases with no gene match: 9. The CDR3 reads CASSIITGGGMNTEAFF. The DNA for the CDR3 is TGTGCCAGTAGTATCATTACAGGGGGAGGTATGAACACTGAAGCTTTCTTT.

The genes are TRBV5-1 and TRBJ2-1; 12 bases align to TRBD2. Trimming cost V 7 bases and J 4 bases; bases outside gene matches: 21. The CDR3 extends over 20 amino acids. The germline V gene has CDR1 SGHRS and CDR2 YFSETQ. The CDR3 DNA sequence: TGCGCCAGCTCCAGGTGGGGGGGACAGGGTGGACTAGCGGGGTACAATGAGCAGTTCTTC. Its translation is CASSRWGGQGGLAGYNEQFF.

The V gene is TRBV5-1, the J gene TRBJ2-3; 12 nucleotides line up with TRBD2. Losses at the gene ends were 2 bases for V and 3 bases for J; bases not matched to a gene: 1. Per the germline V gene, CDR1 is SGHRS and CDR2 is YFSETQ. The CDR3 covers 15 residues. CDR3 sequence reads: CASSFGTSGTDTQYF. As DNA, the CDR3 is TGCGCCAGCAGCTTTGGGACTAGCGGGACAGATACGCAGTATTTT.

The genes are TRBV5-6 and TRBJ2-5; D gene ambiguous. The CDR3 consists of 14 residues. Per the germline V gene, CDR1 is SGHDT and CDR2 is YYEEEE. V lost 0 bases to trimming and J lost 2 bases, with 8 bases between them. The CDR3, as DNA: TGTGCCAGCAGCTTGGTGAGATTTCAAGAGACCCAGTACTTC. Translating it yields CASSLVRFQETQYF.

V and J are TRBV7-6 and TRBJ2-7, with a possible D match to TRBD2 (6 bases). Trimming left V 4 bases short and J 3 bases short, with 13 bases between. Germline CDR1 reads SGHVS; CDR2 reads FNYEAQ. The CDR3 is 14 residues long. CDR3 sequence: CASSSGTLSYEQYF. As DNA, the CDR3 is TGTGCCAGCAGCTCCGGGACTCTCAGCTACGAGCAGTACTTC.

This chain joins TRBV5-1 and TRBJ2-5; 7 bases line up with TRBD1. The trim removed 0 bases at V and 4 bases at J, leaving 6 bases unmatched. Germline values: CDR1 SGHRS, CDR2 YFSETQ. The CDR3 contains 15 residues. This CDR3 is CASSLGQGVGETQYF. CDR3 coding DNA: TGCGCCAGCAGCTTGGGACAGGGTGTGGGAGAGACCCAGTACTTC.

The chain uses TRBV6-4 and TRBJ2-2; D is perhaps TRBD1 (6 bases). Per germline, CDR1 MRHNA and CDR2 SNTAGT. CDR3 length equals 14 residues. V was cut by 10 bases and J by 6 bases, with 18 bases left in between. CDR3: CATSPGEDAGELFF. The DNA for the CDR3 is TGTGCCACCTCCCCAGGGGAAGACGCCGGGGAGCTGTTTTTT.

The V gene is TRBV27, the J gene TRBJ1-1, with 7 bases lining up with TRBD1. From germline, CDR1 is MNHEY and CDR2 SMNVEV (reference sequence). The CDR3 spans 13 residues. The V and J ends lost 3 bases and 5 bases, in that order; junction bases with no gene match: 3. The CDR3 region is CASSFSRGTEAFF. DNA of the CDR3: TGTGCCAGCAGTTTTTCCAGGGGGACTGAAGCTTTCTTT.

This chain connects TRBV7-2 to TRBJ2-7; the match to TRBD2 covers 8 bases. This CDR3 has 15 residues. Germline V gene data show CDR1 as SGHTA and CDR2 as FQGNSA. Unmatched junction bases numbered 8, after V lost 2 bases and J lost 5 bases. The CDR3 coding sequence is TGTGCCAGCAGCTTATCAGCGGGAGATCTAAACGAGCAGTACTTC. It encodes CASSLSAGDLNEQYF.

The CDR3 sequence: CASSPIRGAGVPGELFF. Here the CDR3 DNA reads TGTGCCAGCAGTCCTATTCGCGGAGCGGGAGTTCCCGGGGAGCTGTTTTTT. This chain connects TRBV27 to TRBJ2-2; TRBD2 matches 8 bases. J gave up 6 bases and V 5 bases, and 14 bases lay outside the gene matches. Germline CDR1 and CDR2: MNHEY and SMNVEV (reference sequence). CDR3 length: 17 residues.